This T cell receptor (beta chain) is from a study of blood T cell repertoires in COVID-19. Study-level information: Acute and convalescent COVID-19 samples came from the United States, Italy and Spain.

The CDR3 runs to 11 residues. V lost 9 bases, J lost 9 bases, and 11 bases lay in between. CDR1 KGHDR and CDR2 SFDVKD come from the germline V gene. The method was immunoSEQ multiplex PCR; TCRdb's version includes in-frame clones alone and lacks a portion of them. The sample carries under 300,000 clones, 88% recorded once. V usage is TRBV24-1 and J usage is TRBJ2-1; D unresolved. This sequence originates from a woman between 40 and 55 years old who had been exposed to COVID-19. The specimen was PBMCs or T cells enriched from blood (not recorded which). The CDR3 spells CATGPVAEQFF. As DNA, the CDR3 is TGTGCCACCGGGCCGGTCGCTGAGCAGTTCTTC.